These T cell receptor beta chains were read from a single sample in a study of blood T cell repertoires in COVID-19. Sequenced by immunoSEQ multiplex PCR; TCRdb stores in-frame clones only, minus some. The repertoire holds about 100,000 clones, with over 75% as singletons. The sequencing sample was made of peripheral blood. The receptor source for this set is a human donor in a cohort sampled during active COVID-19. Each CDR3 is given with its conserved first and last residue. Each record gives: J gene, clone size, V gene, D gene, CDR3 DNA, CDR3 protein. A D gene is named only where the DNA matches it firmly. Rows give clone size only sometimes, using once, few, many, or a class for an expanded clone.

J: TRBJ1-2
size: -
V: TRBV10-3
D: -
DNA: TGTGCCATCAACCACTTGGGCCCAGGATATGGCTACACCTTC
CDR3: CAINHLGPGYGYTF

J: TRBJ2-3
size: once
V: TRBV6-4
D: -
DNA: TGTGCCAGCAGTGACACCTATGGGCTTGGGGATACGCAGTATTTT
CDR3: CASSDTYGLGDTQYF

J: TRBJ1-6
size: -
V: TRBV19
D: -
DNA: TGTGCCAGTAGTTCCAGGGGTAATTCACCCCTCCACTTT
CDR3: CASSSRGNSPLHF

J: TRBJ2-4
size: -
V: TRBV7-2
D: -
DNA: TGTGCCAGCAGCTTGAACAGGGCCAAAAACATTCAGTACTTC
CDR3: CASSLNRAKNIQYF

J: TRBJ2-1
size: -
V: TRBV9
D: -
DNA: TGTGCCAGCGGTTTGGCAGGGAGGTATGAGCAGTTCTTC
CDR3: CASGLAGRYEQFF

J: TRBJ2-2
size: -
V: TRBV18
D: -
DNA: TGTGCCAGCTCACCAGGTGGGCAGGGCGGCACCGGGGAGCTGTTTTTT
CDR3: CASSPGGQGGTGELFF

J: TRBJ2-6
size: -
V: TRBV5-1
D: -
DNA: TGCGCCAGCAGTCGGGGAATTGGGGCCAACGTCCTGACTTTC
CDR3: CASSRGIGANVLTF

J: TRBJ2-5
size: -
V: TRBV11-2
D: TRBD2
DNA: TGTGCCTCCGCCCGGGGACTAGCGGGTCCGAGCGGGTCTGGGGAGACCCAGTACTTC
CDR3: CASARGLAGPSGSGETQYF

J: TRBJ1-1
size: -
V: TRBV12-3/TRBV12-4
D: -
DNA: TGTGCCAGCAGTGGAACTATGAACACTGAAGCTTTCTTT
CDR3: CASSGTMNTEAFF

J: TRBJ1-6
size: -
V: TRBV5-6
D: -
DNA: TGTGCCAGCAGCATGAGACAGGATAATTCACCCCTCCACTTT
CDR3: CASSMRQDNSPLHF

J: TRBJ2-1
size: -
V: TRBV7-2
D: TRBD1
DNA: TGTGCCAGCAGCTTCCAGCCGGGACAGGGAGCCGATGAGCAGTTCTTC
CDR3: CASSFQPGQGADEQFF

J: TRBJ1-2
size: -
V: TRBV2
D: -
DNA: TGTGCCAGCAGTGAAGGGGGGGGCTATGGCTACACCTTC
CDR3: CASSEGGGYGYTF

J: TRBJ2-7
size: -
V: TRBV6-2/TRBV6-3
D: -
DNA: TGTGCCAGCAGTTATCCCGGGGTCGTCTACGAGCAGTACTTC
CDR3: CASSYPGVVYEQYF

J: TRBJ2-3
size: -
V: TRBV29-1
D: -
DNA: TGCAGCGTTGAAGATGGGCTAGCTAATGCTTTGGCTGCGCAGTATTTT
CDR3: CSVEDGLANALAAQYF

J: TRBJ1-1
size: -
V: TRBV18
D: TRBD1
DNA: TGTGCCAGCTCACCGCAGACAGGGCCGAACACTGAAGCTTTCTTT
CDR3: CASSPQTGPNTEAFF

J: TRBJ2-5
size: -
V: TRBV7-2
D: TRBD2
DNA: TGTGCCAGCAGCCCCGGGACTAGATCCCGATTTCAAGAGACCCAGTACTTC
CDR3: CASSPGTRSRFQETQYF

J: TRBJ2-2
size: -
V: TRBV5-6
D: TRBD1
DNA: TGTGCCAGCAGCTCGGAGACAGGGGATCTCACCGGGGAGCTGTTTTTT
CDR3: CASSSETGDLTGELFF

J: TRBJ2-3
size: -
V: TRBV6-5
D: -
DNA: TGTGCCAGCAAGATCATGGGGGCCGCCGCAGATACGCAGTATTTT
CDR3: CASKIMGAAADTQYF

J: TRBJ1-5
size: -
V: TRBV7-2
D: -
DNA: TGTGCCAGCAGCTTAGACCAGGCTCGGCCCCAGCATTTT
CDR3: CASSLDQARPQHF

J: TRBJ2-7
size: few
V: TRBV7-2
D: -
DNA: TGTGCCAGCAGCTTGTATCACGAGCAGTACTTC
CDR3: CASSLYHEQYF

J: TRBJ1-2
size: -
V: TRBV28
D: TRBD1
DNA: TGTGCCAGCAGTCTCGAACGGACAGGGGTCTATGGCTACACCTTC
CDR3: CASSLERTGVYGYTF

J: TRBJ1-5
size: -
V: TRBV9
D: -
DNA: TGTGCCAGCAGCCCCCGCGGTGATAGCAATCAGCCCCAGCATTTT
CDR3: CASSPRGDSNQPQHF

J: TRBJ2-1
size: -
V: TRBV29-1
D: -
DNA: TGCAGCGTTGAAAGGACGGCGGGACCCTACAATGAGCAGTTCTTC
CDR3: CSVERTAGPYNEQFF

J: TRBJ2-7
size: few
V: TRBV10-1
D: TRBD2
DNA: TGCGCCAGCAGTGCTAGCGGGGGCGAGCAGTACTTC
CDR3: CASSASGGEQYF

J: TRBJ1-2
size: -
V: TRBV5-1
D: -
DNA: TGCGCCAGCAGCTTCCCAGGGAACTATGGCTACACCTTC
CDR3: CASSFPGNYGYTF

J: TRBJ1-1
size: -
V: TRBV3-1/TRBV3-2
D: -
DNA: TGTGCCAGCAGCCCCATAACAGGCCAGAACACTGAAGCTTTCTTT
CDR3: CASSPITGQNTEAFF

J: TRBJ2-7
size: -
V: TRBV19
D: TRBD2
DNA: TGTGCCAGTAGTATGCTAGCGGGAAACGAGCAGTACTTC
CDR3: CASSMLAGNEQYF

J: TRBJ1-6
size: -
V: TRBV27
D: TRBD1
DNA: TGTGCCAGCGGAATGGACAGGGGGAATTCACCCCTCCACTTT
CDR3: CASGMDRGNSPLHF

J: TRBJ2-4
size: -
V: TRBV3-1/TRBV3-2
D: -
DNA: TGTGCCAGCAGCCACCCGGGACTGAAGATTCAGTACTTC
CDR3: CASSHPGLKIQYF

J: TRBJ1-1
size: -
V: TRBV29-1
D: TRBD1
DNA: TGCAGCGTTGATACAGGGGGAGCTTTCTTT
CDR3: CSVDTGGAFF

J: TRBJ2-7
size: few
V: TRBV3-1/TRBV3-2
D: TRBD2
DNA: TGTGCCAGCAGCTTGTCTAGCGGGGGGTTCTACGAGCAGTACTTC
CDR3: CASSLSSGGFYEQYF

J: TRBJ1-3
size: -
V: TRBV19
D: -
DNA: TGTGCCAGTAGTCCTCCACCGGGTCGTAATGGAAACACCATATATTTT
CDR3: CASSPPPGRNGNTIYF

J: TRBJ2-3
size: -
V: TRBV6-6
D: TRBD2
DNA: TGTGCCAGCAGTCGTCGTGGCCTAGCGGGGGCATTTCCTGGCACAGATACGCAGTATTTT
CDR3: CASSRRGLAGAFPGTDTQYF

J: TRBJ1-5
size: once
V: TRBV3-1/TRBV3-2
D: TRBD1
DNA: TGTGCCAGCAGCCAATCACAGGGGACCGTCAATCAGCCCCAGCATTTT
CDR3: CASSQSQGTVNQPQHF

J: TRBJ1-1
size: -
V: TRBV29-1
D: TRBD1
DNA: TGCAGCGTCTTGGGTTCGGGACAGGGCGGAACTGAAGCTTTCTTT
CDR3: CSVLGSGQGGTEAFF

J: TRBJ1-1
size: -
V: TRBV11-2
D: -
DNA: TGTGCCAGCAGCGAACAACTAATGAACACTGAAGCTTTCTTT
CDR3: CASSEQLMNTEAFF

J: TRBJ2-3
size: -
V: TRBV19
D: TRBD2
DNA: TGTGCCAGTAGTAAGCGGACTAGCTTATTGGCAGATACGCAGTATTTT
CDR3: CASSKRTSLLADTQYF

J: TRBJ2-7
size: -
V: TRBV5-8
D: TRBD2
DNA: TGTGCCAGCAGCTTTAAGTTAAGGACTAGCGGATTCTACGAGCAGTACTTC
CDR3: CASSFKLRTSGFYEQYF

J: TRBJ1-5
size: -
V: TRBV19
D: -
DNA: TGTGCCAGTAAGCCGACGAGGGATAGCAATCAGCCCCAGCATTTT
CDR3: CASKPTRDSNQPQHF

J: TRBJ1-4
size: -
V: TRBV3-1/TRBV3-2
D: -
DNA: TGTGCCAGCAGCCAGGGCAGGGTTGAACTGTTTTTT
CDR3: CASSQGRVELFF

J: TRBJ2-7
size: -
V: TRBV6-5
D: -
DNA: TGTGCCAGCAGCAGAGGACAGTCGTACGAGCAGTACTTC
CDR3: CASSRGQSYEQYF

J: TRBJ2-1
size: -
V: TRBV24-1
D: TRBD2
DNA: TGTGCCACCAGTGATCGTCGAGGTAGCGGGACTAATGATGGGCAGTTCTTC
CDR3: CATSDRRGSGTNDGQFF

J: TRBJ2-7
size: -
V: TRBV2
D: -
DNA: TGTGCCAGCAGTGAAGTCGCGGATATGAGCTCCTACGAGCAGTACTTC
CDR3: CASSEVADMSSYEQYF

J: TRBJ1-1
size: few
V: TRBV7-2
D: -
DNA: TGTGCCAGCACCAGGGAAGAAGGCACTGAAGCTTTCTTT
CDR3: CASTREEGTEAFF

J: TRBJ2-3
size: -
V: TRBV3-1/TRBV3-2
D: -
DNA: TGTGCCAGCAGCCAAGGCATGCGAAGCGGTAGCACAGATACGCAGTATTTT
CDR3: CASSQGMRSGSTDTQYF

J: TRBJ1-3
size: -
V: TRBV19
D: TRBD1
DNA: TGTGCCAGTAGTCCGGGACAGGGTGGAAACACCATATATTTT
CDR3: CASSPGQGGNTIYF

J: TRBJ2-3
size: -
V: TRBV3-1/TRBV3-2
D: TRBD2
DNA: TGTGCCAGCAGCCAAGAATCGGGACTAGCAATTGATACGCAGTATTTT
CDR3: CASSQESGLAIDTQYF

J: TRBJ1-2
size: -
V: TRBV6-6
D: TRBD1
DNA: TGTGCCAGCAGTCAAACCCCACGGACAGGGACTAACTATGGCTACACCTTC
CDR3: CASSQTPRTGTNYGYTF

J: TRBJ2-1
size: once
V: TRBV6-4
D: TRBD2
DNA: TGTGCCAGCAGTGTTAGATCTAGCGGAGCCTACAATGAGCAGTTCTTC
CDR3: CASSVRSSGAYNEQFF

J: TRBJ2-1
size: -
V: TRBV7-2
D: -
DNA: TGTGCCAGCAGCTTAGCTAGTCCGAGCTCCTACAATGAGCAGTTCTTC
CDR3: CASSLASPSSYNEQFF

J: TRBJ2-3
size: -
V: TRBV27
D: -
DNA: TGTGCCAGCAGTCCAGTTCTTCTAGCTCCCGATACGCAGTATTTT
CDR3: CASSPVLLAPDTQYF

J: TRBJ2-7
size: -
V: TRBV11-2
D: -
DNA: TGTGCCAGCAGCCATGCAGGCCCCTACGAGCAGTACTTC
CDR3: CASSHAGPYEQYF

J: TRBJ2-7
size: -
V: TRBV5-6
D: TRBD1
DNA: TGTGCCAGCAGCCGGGACAGAGTAGACTACGAGCAGTACTTC
CDR3: CASSRDRVDYEQYF

J: TRBJ1-3
size: once
V: TRBV5-1
D: -
DNA: TGCGCCAGCAGCTTGCAGGGGACTGGAAACACCATATATTTT
CDR3: CASSLQGTGNTIYF

J: TRBJ2-1
size: once
V: TRBV18
D: TRBD2
DNA: TGTGCCAGCTCCTCCTCTAGCGGCGACAATGAGCAGTTCTTC
CDR3: CASSSSSGDNEQFF